These 24 T cell receptor beta chains came from one sample sequenced in a study of cytomegalovirus exposure and HLA in healthy donors. PCR amplification relied on 60 Vbeta primers (plus 13 Jbeta primers). Clones were sequenced by immunoSEQ multiplex PCR, and TCRdb holds only the in-frame ones, with some missing. The table shows 150,000 to 170,000 clones, with over 75% occurring only once. The sample was PBMCs. Receptor source: a woman in her thirties or forties in good health and CMV-seropositive.

This sequence joins TRBV2 and TRBJ2-3; D is uncertain. The germline V and J ends were trimmed by 5 bases and 4 bases, with 7 bases remaining between them. The CDR3 runs 12 residues. Germline V gene data show CDR1 as SNHLY and CDR2 as FYNNEI. The CDR3 DNA sequence: TGTGCCAGCAGTCGCCGGGCAGATACGCAGTATTTT. Amino acids: CASSRRADTQYF.

The rearrangement links TRBV5-1 to TRBJ1-2; perhaps TRBD1 as D (5 bases). V shed 0 bases and J shed 5 bases, with 11 bases lying between them. There are 14 residues in the CDR3. From germline, CDR1 is SGHRS and CDR2 YFSETQ. CDR3 coding DNA: TGCGCCAGCAGCTTGGGCCCGACAGAGTATGGCTACACCTTC. This translates into CASSLGPTEYGYTF.

CDR3 sequence reads: CASSATVTDTQYF. CDR3 in DNA: TGTGCCAGCAGCGCCACTGTCACAGATACGCAGTATTTT. The chain joins TRBV9 to TRBJ2-3; D not resolved. The CDR3 runs to 13 residues. Per the germline V gene, CDR1 is SGDLS and CDR2 is YYNGEE. V gave up 3 bases and J gave up 2 bases, with 7 bases separating them.

This clone was detected only a few times. This sequence joins TRBV5-1 and TRBJ2-1, with 12 bases matching TRBD2. The CDR3 loop spans 16 amino acids. The ends lost 0 bases at V and 9 bases at J; junction bases unmatched: 7. Germline V CDR1 and CDR2: SGHRS, YFSETQ. The chain's CDR3 is CASSLALASGRGEQFF. For the CDR3, the DNA is TGCGCCAGCAGCTTGGCCCTGGCTAGCGGGAGGGGTGAGCAGTTCTTC. The full variable domain, with the rest looked up from reference TRBV5-1 and TRBJ2-1, is KAGVTQTPRYLIKTRGQQVTLSCSPISGHRSVSWYQQTPGQGLQFLFEYFSETQRNKGNFPGRFSGRQFSNSRSEMNVSTLELGDSALYLCASSLALASGRGEQFFGPGTRLTVL.

The rearrangement uses TRBV6-5 and TRBJ2-2; D may be TRBD1 (5 bases). Germline values: CDR1 MNHEY, CDR2 SVGAGI. The CDR3 covers 14 residues. Trimming cost V 4 bases and J 4 bases, with 10 bases left between them. The CDR3 bases are TGTGCCAGCAGTTTTGGGGCAGGCACCGGGGAGCTGTTTTTT. Translation gives CASSFGAGTGELFF.

The chain links TRBV10-3 to TRBJ1-1; 8 bases fit TRBD1. This CDR3 has 14 residues. Per the germline V gene, CDR1 is ENHRY and CDR2 is SYGVKD. Trimming cost V 0 bases and J 4 bases; bases outside gene matches: 1. The CDR3 nucleotides read TGTGCCATCAGTGAGTCCGGACAGGGCACTGAAGCTTTCTTT. Residues: CAISESGQGTEAFF.

V and J are TRBV7-8 and TRBJ1-4; D may be TRBD1 (6 bases). The germline V gene has CDR1 SGHVS and CDR2 FQNEAQ. This CDR3 region has 16 residues. Trimming removed 3 bases from V and 4 bases from J, with 15 bases in between. CDR3 nucleotides: TGTGCCAGCAGCTTCAGGGGATTAGTGGGTAATGAAAAACTGTTTTTT. Protein product: CASSFRGLVGNEKLFF.

This chain links TRBV30 with TRBJ2-2; the D is unclear. CDR1 GTSNPN and CDR2 SVGIG come from the germline V gene (reference sequence). V lost 0 bases and J lost 0, with 5 bases in between. CDR3 length equals 14 residues. CDR3 amino acids: CAWSVIANTGELFF. In DNA, the CDR3 is TGTGCCTGGAGTGTGATAGCGAACACCGGGGAGCTGTTTTTT. The whole variable domain, remainder taken from reference TRBV30 and TRBJ2-2, is SQTIHQWPATLVQPVGSPLSLECTVEGTSNPNLYWYRQAAGRGLQLLFYSVGIGQISSEVPQNLSASRPQDRQFILSSKKLLLSDSGFYLCAWSVIANTGELFFGEGSRLTVL.

The chain couples TRBV5-4 to TRBJ2-7; possible D gene TRBD2, 5 bases. Trimming took off 4 bases at V and 0 bases at J, with 14 bases between the two ends. The CDR3 is 15 amino acids. Germline CDR1 is SGHNT and CDR2 is YYREEE (reference sequence). The CDR3 DNA follows: TGTGCCAGCAGCCCTCAGCCGGGGTACTCCTACGAGCAGTACTTC. This codes for CASSPQPGYSYEQYF.

V usage is TRBV7-2 and J usage is TRBJ2-2; D perhaps matches TRBD2 (5 bases). V was clipped by 3 bases and J by 4 bases, with 9 bases between them. Germline CDR1 reads SGHTA; CDR2 reads FQGNSA. The CDR3 is 14 amino acids. This CDR3 reads CASSFKRSTGELFF. CDR3 DNA: TGTGCCAGCAGCTTTAAGCGGAGCACCGGGGAGCTGTTTTTT.

This chain joins TRBV7-9 and TRBJ2-3; 8 nucleotides align to TRBD2. Germline CDR1 reads SEHNR; CDR2 reads FQNEAQ (reference sequence). The CDR3 length is 15 residues. The trim removed 3 bases at V and 4 bases at J, leaving 6 bases unmatched. The CDR3 protein is CASSFLAGWADTQYF. In DNA form, the CDR3 reads TGTGCCAGCAGCTTTTTAGCGGGATGGGCAGATACGCAGTATTTT. Complete variable domain (other parts from reference TRBV7-9 and TRBJ2-3): DTGVSQNPRHKITKRGQNVTFRCDPISEHNRLYWYRQTLGQGPEFLTYFQNEAQLEKSRLLSDRFSAERPKGSFSTLEIQRTEQGDSAMYLCASSFLAGWADTQYFGPGTRLTVL.

The V gene is TRBV15, the J gene TRBJ2-5; the match to TRBD2 covers 9 bases. The V segment lost 0 bases and the J segment 5 bases; nucleotides outside the gene matches: 4. This CDR3 comprises 15 residues. Germline values: CDR1 LNHNV, CDR2 YYDKDF (reference sequence). The CDR3 protein is CATSRDPGTSETQYF. The CDR3 bases are TGTGCCACCAGCAGAGACCCCGGGACTAGCGAGACCCAGTACTTC.

The chain recombines TRBV27 with TRBJ2-3; 8 positions agree with TRBD1. Trimming at V came to 5 bases and at J to 2 bases, leaving 6 bases not matched to a gene. Germline lookup yields CDR1 MNHEY and CDR2 SMNVEV (reference sequence). This CDR3 contains 15 residues. The CDR3: CASSNRTGYTDTQYF. CDR3 sequence (DNA): TGTGCCAGCAGTAATCGGACAGGGTACACAGATACGCAGTATTTT.

The chain uses TRBV20-1 and TRBJ1-1, with D maybe TRBD1 (5 bases). Deletions cut 1 base from V and 6 bases from J, with 6 bases between. The CDR3 has 11 residues. Germline V gene data show CDR1 as DFQATT and CDR2 as SNEGSKA (reference sequence). Written as DNA, the CDR3 is TGCAGTGCTAGAGTAGGGGCTGAAGCTTTCTTT. It encodes CSARVGAEAFF.

V and J are TRBV25-1 and TRBJ1-1; weak D call: TRBD1 (5 bases). The germline CDR1 and CDR2 sequences are MGHDK and SYGVNS. The CDR3 extends over 16 amino acids. Trimming stripped 6 bases from V and 0 bases from J, with 17 bases between. Here the CDR3 reads CASSTHRGGLNTEAFF. The CDR3 region has the DNA TGTGCCAGCAGCACTCATCGGGGGGGGTTGAACACTGAAGCTTTCTTT.

The chain combines TRBV19 with TRBJ2-5; 13 positions agree with TRBD2. The CDR3 is made up of 15 amino acids. CDR1 and CDR2 from the germline V gene are LNHDA and SQIVND (reference sequence). Trimming cost V 6 bases and J 2 bases; bases outside gene matches: 3. CDR3 region: CASSRTSGRQETQYF. The CDR3 DNA is TGTGCCAGTAGCAGGACTAGCGGGAGACAAGAGACCCAGTACTTC. The entire variable domain, with the rest obtained from reference TRBV19 and TRBJ2-5, is as follows: DGGITQSPKYLFRKEGQNVTLSCEQNLNHDAMYWYRQDPGQGLRLIYYSQIVNDFQKGDIAEGYSVSREKKESFPLTVTSAQKNPTAFYLCASSRTSGRQETQYFGPGTRLLVL.

The chain couples TRBV27 to TRBJ2-5; weak D call: TRBD2 (6 bases). Per the germline V gene, CDR1 is MNHEY and CDR2 is SMNVEV (reference sequence). The CDR3 totals 15 residues. Between the trimmed V and J ends, which lost 1 base and 5 bases, there was a span of 14 bases. Written as DNA, the CDR3 is TGTGCCAGCAGTTTATTTCTAGCGACCTTGGAGACCCAGTACTTC. It translates to CASSLFLATLETQYF.

This chain uses TRBV9 with TRBJ2-7; 9 bases match TRBD1. Losses at the gene ends were 1 base for V and 4 bases for J; bases not matched to a gene: 6. CDR1 is SGDLS, CDR2 YYNGEE, per germline. The CDR3 has 15 residues. The CDR3 is CASSVTGQGGYEQYF. As DNA, the CDR3 is TGTGCCAGCAGCGTAACGGGACAGGGTGGATACGAGCAGTACTTC.

J is TRBJ2-7 and V is TRBV19; 7 bases line up with TRBD2. The CDR3 extends over 16 amino acids. The trim removed 3 bases at V and 5 bases at J, leaving 13 bases unmatched. Germline V gene data show CDR1 as LNHDA and CDR2 as SQIVND (reference sequence). The CDR3 DNA sequence: TGTGCCAGTAGTATGCAGGCGGCGGGAGTGTCCCACGAGCAGTACTTC. Its translation: CASSMQAAGVSHEQYF. Complete variable domain (other parts from reference TRBV19 and TRBJ2-7): DGGITQSPKYLFRKEGQNVTLSCEQNLNHDAMYWYRQDPGQGLRLIYYSQIVNDFQKGDIAEGYSVSREKKESFPLTVTSAQKNPTAFYLCASSMQAAGVSHEQYFGPGTRLTVT.

The V and J genes are TRBV4-1 and TRBJ2-7; TRBD1 matches at 9 bases. CDR1 is MGHRA, CDR2 YSYEKL, per germline. J gave up 3 bases and V 2 bases, and 5 bases lay outside the gene matches. The CDR3 has 15 residues. This CDR3 reads CASSQSGTGNYEQYF. The CDR3 DNA reads TGCGCCAGCAGCCAATCCGGGACAGGGAACTACGAGCAGTACTTC.

The rearrangement uses TRBV5-1 and TRBJ2-5; possible D gene TRBD2, 6 bases. V dropped 5 bases and J dropped 2 bases, with 19 bases sitting between them. This CDR3 contains 16 residues. Germline-derived CDR1 and CDR2 are SGHRS and YFSETQ. CDR3 coding DNA: TGCGCCAGCAGATCGGTTCTGGGCGGGAAACAAGAGACCCAGTACTTC. Translation gives CASRSVLGGKQETQYF.

This clone has a handful of counts. The CDR3 sequence: CASSESRGGTEAFF. CDR3 DNA: TGTGCCAGCAGTGAATCTAGGGGGGGCACTGAAGCTTTCTTT. The chain uses TRBV25-1 and TRBJ1-1, with D possibly matching TRBD1 (6 bases). V shed 1 base and J shed 4 bases, with 10 bases lying between them. The germline V gene encodes CDR1 MGHDK and CDR2 SYGVNS. The CDR3 totals 14 residues.

The genes are TRBV19 and TRBJ2-1, with 8 bases matching TRBD2. The V gene's germline CDR1 is LNHDA and CDR2 SQIVND (reference sequence). CDR3 size: 15 residues. The V and J ends lost 4 bases and 9 bases, in that order; junction bases with no gene match: 11. This CDR3 reads CASSTKSGSGIEQFF. CDR3 DNA: TGTGCCAGTAGTACCAAGAGCGGGAGCGGCATTGAGCAGTTCTTC.

J is TRBJ1-2 and V is TRBV5-1; TRBD1 matches at 9 bases. Germline V lookup: CDR1 SGHRS, CDR2 YFSETQ. CDR3 length: 16 residues. With 4 bases clipped from V and 2 bases from J, the junction kept 9 bases outside the gene matches. CDR3 region: CASSASGTGTNYGYTF. The CDR3 DNA sequence: TGCGCCAGCAGCGCCTCCGGGACAGGGACAAACTATGGCTACACCTTC.